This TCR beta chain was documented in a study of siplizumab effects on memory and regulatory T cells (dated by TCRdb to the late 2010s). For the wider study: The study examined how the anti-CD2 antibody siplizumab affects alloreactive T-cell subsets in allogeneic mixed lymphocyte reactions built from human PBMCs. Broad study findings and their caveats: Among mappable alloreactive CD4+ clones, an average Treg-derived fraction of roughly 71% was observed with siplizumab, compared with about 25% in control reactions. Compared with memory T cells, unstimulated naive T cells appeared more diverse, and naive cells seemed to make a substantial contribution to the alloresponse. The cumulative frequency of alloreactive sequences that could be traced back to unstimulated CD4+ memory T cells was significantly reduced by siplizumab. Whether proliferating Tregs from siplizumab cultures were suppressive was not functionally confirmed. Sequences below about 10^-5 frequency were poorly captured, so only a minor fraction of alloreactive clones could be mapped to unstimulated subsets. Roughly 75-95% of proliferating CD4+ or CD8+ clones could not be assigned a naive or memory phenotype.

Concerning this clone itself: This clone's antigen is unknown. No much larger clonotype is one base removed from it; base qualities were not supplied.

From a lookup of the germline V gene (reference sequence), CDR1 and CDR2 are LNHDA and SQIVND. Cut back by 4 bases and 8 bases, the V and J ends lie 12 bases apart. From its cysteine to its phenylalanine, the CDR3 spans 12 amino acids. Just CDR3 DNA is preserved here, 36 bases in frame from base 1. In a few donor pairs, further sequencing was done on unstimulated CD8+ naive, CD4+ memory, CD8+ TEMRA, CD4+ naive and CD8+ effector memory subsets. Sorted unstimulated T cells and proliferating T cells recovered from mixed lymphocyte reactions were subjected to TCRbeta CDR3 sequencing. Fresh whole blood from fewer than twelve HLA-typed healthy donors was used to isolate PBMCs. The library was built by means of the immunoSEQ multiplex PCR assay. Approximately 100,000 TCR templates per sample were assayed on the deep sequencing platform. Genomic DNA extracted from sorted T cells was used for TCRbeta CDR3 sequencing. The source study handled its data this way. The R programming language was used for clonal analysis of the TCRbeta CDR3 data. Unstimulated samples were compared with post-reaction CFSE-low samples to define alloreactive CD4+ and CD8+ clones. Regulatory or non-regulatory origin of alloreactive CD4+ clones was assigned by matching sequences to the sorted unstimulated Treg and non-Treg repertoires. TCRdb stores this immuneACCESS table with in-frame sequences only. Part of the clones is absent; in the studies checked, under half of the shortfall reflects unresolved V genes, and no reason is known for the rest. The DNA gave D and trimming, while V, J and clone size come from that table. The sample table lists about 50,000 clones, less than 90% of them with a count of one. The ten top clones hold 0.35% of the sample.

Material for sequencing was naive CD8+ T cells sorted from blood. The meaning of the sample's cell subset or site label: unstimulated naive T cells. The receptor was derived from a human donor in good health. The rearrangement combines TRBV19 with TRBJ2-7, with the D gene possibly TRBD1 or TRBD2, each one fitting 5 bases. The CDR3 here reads CASSTQRGQQYF. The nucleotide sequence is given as TGTGCCAGTAGTACCCAACGGGGACAGCAGTACTTC.